Sequencing of this T cell receptor (beta chain) was carried out in a study of human T cells and chemical hapten exposure. This clonotype showed up many times. The target antigen is unknown. The CDR3 extends over 15 amino acids. Germline CDR1 is MDHEN and CDR2 is SYDVKM. Trimming left V 2 bases short and J 4 bases short, with 12 bases between. General study findings and limits: No shift was seen in TCRs above 1 in 1000 frequency with DPC sensitization.

This sample's time point: healthy volunteer bleed at 2 weeks. Blood, whole and unfractionated, served as the source for total RNA extraction. MiXCR was run by TCRdb on the RACE reads, yielding one entry per CDR3 protein. The sample yields 50,000 or so distinct CDR3 sequences, about 4.1% seen once. This sequence joins TRBV28 and TRBJ1-5; D perhaps matches TRBD1 (5 bases). The sample taken for sequencing was whole blood. The TCR was taken from a human donor in good health. Some clones in this sample may be carry-over from other donors' samples. CDR3: CASSLTQGRNQPQHF. Here the CDR3 DNA reads TGTGCCAGCAGTTTAACGCAGGGAAGAAATCAGCCCCAGCATTTT. Complete variable domain (other parts from reference TRBV28 and TRBJ1-5): DVKVTQSSRYLVKRTGEKVFLECVQDMDHENMFWYRQDPGLGLRLIYFSYDVKMKEKGDIPEGYSVSREKKERFSLILESASTNQTSMYLCASSLTQGRNQPQHFGDGTRLSIL.